This T cell receptor beta chain derives from a study of T-cell reconstitution after alpha-beta-depleted transplantation in children (dated by TCRdb to about 2016). Concerning the study at large: Using TCR repertoire profiling, the study quantitatively followed how T-cell immune reconstitution unfolded in children after TCRalphabeta/CD19-depleted allogeneic hematopoietic cell transplantation. General study outcomes and caveats: Over the following months the frequencies of hyperexpanded clones went down, and after one year T-cell counts and TCRbeta diversity were mostly credited to newly produced T cells. The apparently early alphabetaT-cell count recovery about two months after transplant was reportedly dependent on only several hundred rapidly expanded clones derived from non-depleted graft cells. In some patients, high TCRbeta diversity at day 60 was attributed to recipient T cells and intrathymic progenitors that had survived conditioning.

Remarks on this clonotype: What antigen it recognizes has not been identified. No base quality values were provided; no much bigger clone lies one nucleotide off.

The CDR3 runs 13 amino acids, cysteine and phenylalanine included. The entry retains the CDR3 DNA only, 39 bases that are in frame from base 1. The germline V gene sets CDR1 to SGHRS and CDR2 to YFSETQ. Trimming at the junction amounts to 4 bases on V and 6 bases on J, and the germline ends lie 11 bases apart. To prepare the library, PCR was applied. The reads were generated on an Illumina HiSeq 2500. TCR library preparation used molecular barcoding, with unique molecular identifiers applied to normalize quantification of the TCRbeta repertoire. The public sequencing data were trimmed at Q25 with fastp and processed into clonotypes with MiXCR by TCRdb, which kept only in-frame beta chains. Entries are consolidated by CDR3 protein sequence, retaining the most common genes and DNA. Present in this sample are about 980,000 distinct CDR3 sequences, about 31% of which were seen just once. Of the sample, approximately 30% is held by the ten largest clones.

The sample's treatment or condition, from its label and the paper: allogeneic hematopoietic cell transplantation with graft depleted of TCRalphabeta T cells and CD19 B cells. TCRalphabeta/CD19-depleted allogeneic hematopoietic cell grafts were given to the transplant recipients, all of whom were children. This TCR was recovered from a boy younger than two who had a stem cell transplant for SCID, so the T cells may come from the graft donor. This specimen consisted of PBMCs, mostly from graft donor cells, obtained 360 days after TCRalphabeta/CD19-depleted stem cell transplant. The receptor chain draws on TRBV5-1 and TRBJ2-1; TRBD2 is possibly the D segment (5 matching bases). The encoded CDR3 is CASSPDYPNEQFF. In nucleotide form, the sequence is TGCGCCAGCAGCCCCGACTATCCCAATGAGCAGTTCTTC.